The 5 T cell receptor beta chains in this list originate from one sample, sequenced in a study of T cell responses to AZD1222 COVID-19 vaccine. Profiled with immunoSEQ multiplex PCR; TCRdb holds only in-frame clones, not every one. The table lists 110,000 to 150,000 clones, more than 85% of them singletons. Source: peripheral blood, taken on day 0 of AZD1222 vaccination. These receptors were collected from an adult in good health.

The V gene is TRBV24-1, the J gene TRBJ2-7, with D tentatively TRBD1 (5 bases). Germline V gene data show CDR1 as KGHDR and CDR2 as SFDVKD. The length of the CDR3 is 14 residues. The V gene lost 3 bases and the J gene lost 2 bases, with 10 bases spanning the gap. Here the CDR3 reads CATSDTDRTYEQYF. The CDR3 nucleotides are TGTGCCACCAGTGATACTGACAGAACCTACGAGCAGTACTTC.

This chain links TRBV7-6 with TRBJ2-3; the match to TRBD2 covers 7 bases. The ends lost 4 bases at V and 7 bases at J; junction bases unmatched: 2. CDR3 length equals 12 residues. Germline CDR1 is SGHVS and CDR2 is FNYEAQ. CDR3 coding DNA: TGTGCCAGCAGCTCCAGCGGGAATACGCAGTATTTT. Translation gives CASSSSGNTQYF.

The V gene is TRBV18, the J gene TRBJ1-1; D is ambiguous. Germline CDR1 reads KGHSH; CDR2 reads LQKENI. Trimming took 0 bases from V and 1 from J, leaving 9 bases between them. The CDR3 sequence is 15 residues long. CDR3 sequence: CASSPPGKQNTEAFF. CDR3 nucleotides: TGTGCCAGCTCACCACCCGGGAAGCAGAACACTGAAGCTTTCTTT.

The J gene is TRBJ2-2, the V gene TRBV29-1; maybe TRBD1 (7 bases). The germline V and J ends were trimmed by 5 bases and 5 bases, with 15 bases remaining between them. This CDR3 is built from 14 residues. CDR1 is SQVTM and CDR2 is ANQGSEA in the germline V gene. The CDR3 nucleotides read TGCAGCGTTAGGGTCAGGGGGAGGACCGGGGAGCTGTTTTTT. It yields the protein CSVRVRGRTGELFF.

The genes are TRBV6-5 and TRBJ1-1; D not certain. CDR1 MNHEY and CDR2 SVGAGI come from the germline V gene. Trimming pared 6 bases from V and 0 bases from J, leaving 8 bases between. This CDR3 is built from 13 residues. The chain's CDR3 is CASSNWMNTEAFF. CDR3 sequence (DNA): TGTGCCAGCAGCAATTGGATGAACACTGAAGCTTTCTTT.